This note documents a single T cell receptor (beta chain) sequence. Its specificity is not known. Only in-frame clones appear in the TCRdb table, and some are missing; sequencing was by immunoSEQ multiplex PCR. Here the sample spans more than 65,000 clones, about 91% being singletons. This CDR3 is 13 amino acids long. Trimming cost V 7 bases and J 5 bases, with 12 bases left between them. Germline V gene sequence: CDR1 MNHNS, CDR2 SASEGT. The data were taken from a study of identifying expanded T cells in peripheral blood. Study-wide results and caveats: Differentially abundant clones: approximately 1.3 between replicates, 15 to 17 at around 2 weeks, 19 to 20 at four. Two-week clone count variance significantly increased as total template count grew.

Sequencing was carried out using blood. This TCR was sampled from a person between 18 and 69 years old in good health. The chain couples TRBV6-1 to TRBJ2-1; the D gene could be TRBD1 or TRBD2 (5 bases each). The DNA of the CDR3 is TGTGCCAGCAAAGAGGGACCCAACAATGAGCAGTTCTTC. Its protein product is CASKEGPNNEQFF.